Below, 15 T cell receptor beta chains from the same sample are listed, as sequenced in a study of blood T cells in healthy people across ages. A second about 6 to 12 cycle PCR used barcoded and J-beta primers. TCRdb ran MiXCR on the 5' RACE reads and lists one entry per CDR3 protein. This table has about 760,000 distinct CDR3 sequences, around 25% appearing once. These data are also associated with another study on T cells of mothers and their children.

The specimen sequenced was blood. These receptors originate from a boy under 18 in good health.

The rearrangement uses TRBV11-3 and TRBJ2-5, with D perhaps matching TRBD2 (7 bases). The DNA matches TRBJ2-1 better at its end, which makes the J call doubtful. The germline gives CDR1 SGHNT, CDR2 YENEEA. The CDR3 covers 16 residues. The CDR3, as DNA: TGTGCCAGCAGCTTAGTATTGGGGGGGCAAAACAATGAGCAGTTCTTC. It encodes CASSLVLGGQNNEQFF.

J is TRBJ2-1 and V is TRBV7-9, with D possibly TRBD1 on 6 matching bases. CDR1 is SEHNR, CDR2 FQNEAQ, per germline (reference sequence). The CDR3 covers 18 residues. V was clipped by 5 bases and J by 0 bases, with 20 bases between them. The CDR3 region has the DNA TGTGCCAGCAGCCCACACCCGGAAACAGGGAGCTCCTACAATGAGCAGTTCTTC. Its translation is CASSPHPETGSSYNEQFF.

The CDR3 DNA reads as TGTGCCAGCAGACAGGGGGCGGTTGAGCAGTTCTTC. Translated, it gives CASRQGAVEQFF. The chain carries TRBV2 and TRBJ2-5; 9 positions match TRBD1. The DNA end favors TRBJ2-1, so the J call may be wrong. This CDR3 is 12 amino acids long. The germline CDR1 and CDR2 sequences are SNHLY and FYNNEI.

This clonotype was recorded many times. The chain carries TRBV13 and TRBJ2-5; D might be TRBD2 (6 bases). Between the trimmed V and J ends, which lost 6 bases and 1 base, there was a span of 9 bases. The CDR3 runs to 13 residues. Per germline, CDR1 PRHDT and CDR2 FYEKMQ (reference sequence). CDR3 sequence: CASSSGAQETQYF. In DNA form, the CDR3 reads TGTGCCAGCAGTTCGGGAGCCCAAGAGACCCAGTACTTC. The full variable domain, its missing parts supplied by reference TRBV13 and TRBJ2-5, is AAGVIQSPRHLIKEKRETATLKCYPIPRHDTVYWYQQGPGQDPQFLISFYEKMQSDKGSIPDRFSAQQFSDYHSELNMSSLELGDSALYFCASSSGAQETQYFGPGTRLLVL.

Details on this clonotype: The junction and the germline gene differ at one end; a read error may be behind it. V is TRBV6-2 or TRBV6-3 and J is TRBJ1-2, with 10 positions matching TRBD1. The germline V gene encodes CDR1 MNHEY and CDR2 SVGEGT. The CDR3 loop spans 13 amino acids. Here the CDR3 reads CVSRRQGAAGYTF. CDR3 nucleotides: TGTGTCAGCAGACGACAGGGGGCGGCTGGCTACACCTTC.

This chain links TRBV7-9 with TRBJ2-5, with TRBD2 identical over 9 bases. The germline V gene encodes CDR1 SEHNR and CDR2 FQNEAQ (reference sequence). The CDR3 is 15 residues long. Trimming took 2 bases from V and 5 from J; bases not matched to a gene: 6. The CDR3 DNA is TGTGCCAGCAGCTTATTAGCGGGAGCTCTGGAGACCCAGTACTTC. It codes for CASSLLAGALETQYF.

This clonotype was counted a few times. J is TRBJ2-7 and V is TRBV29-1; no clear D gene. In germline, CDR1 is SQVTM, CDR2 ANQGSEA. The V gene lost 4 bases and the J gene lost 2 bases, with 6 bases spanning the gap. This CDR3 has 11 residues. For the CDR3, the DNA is TGCAGCGTTGCAGAGCCCTACGAGCAGTACTTC. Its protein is CSVAEPYEQYF.

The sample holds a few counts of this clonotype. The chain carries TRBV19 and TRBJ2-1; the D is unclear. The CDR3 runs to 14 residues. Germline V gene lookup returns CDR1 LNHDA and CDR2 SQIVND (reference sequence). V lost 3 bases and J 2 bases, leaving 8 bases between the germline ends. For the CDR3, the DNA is TGTGCCAGTAGTATTGGGGTGACCTACAATGAGCAGTTCTTC. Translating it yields CASSIGVTYNEQFF.

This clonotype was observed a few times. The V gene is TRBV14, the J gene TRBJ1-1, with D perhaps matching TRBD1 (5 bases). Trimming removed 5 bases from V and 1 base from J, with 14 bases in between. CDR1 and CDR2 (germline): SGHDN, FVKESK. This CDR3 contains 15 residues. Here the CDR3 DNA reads TGTGCCAGCAGCTTCCAAGGGGTCCCGAACACTGAAGCTTTCTTT. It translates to CASSFQGVPNTEAFF.

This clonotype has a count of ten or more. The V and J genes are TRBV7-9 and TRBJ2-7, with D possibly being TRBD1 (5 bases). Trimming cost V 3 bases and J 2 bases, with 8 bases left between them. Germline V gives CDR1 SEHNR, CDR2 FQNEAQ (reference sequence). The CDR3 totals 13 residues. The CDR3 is CASSLATAYEQYF. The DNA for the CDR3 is TGTGCCAGCAGCTTGGCGACAGCCTACGAGCAGTACTTC.

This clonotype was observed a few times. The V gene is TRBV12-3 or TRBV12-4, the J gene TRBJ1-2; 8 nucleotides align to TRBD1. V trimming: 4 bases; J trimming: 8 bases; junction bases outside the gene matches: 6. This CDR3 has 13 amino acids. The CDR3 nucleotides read TGTGCCAGCAGTTCGACAGGGGAATGGGGCTACACCTTC. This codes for CASSSTGEWGYTF.

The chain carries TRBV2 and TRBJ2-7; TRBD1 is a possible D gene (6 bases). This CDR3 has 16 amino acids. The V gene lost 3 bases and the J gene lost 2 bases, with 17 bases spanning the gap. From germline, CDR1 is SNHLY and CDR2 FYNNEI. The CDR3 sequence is CASSDPATGLAYEQYF. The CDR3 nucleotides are TGTGCCAGCAGTGACCCTGCCACAGGGCTGGCCTACGAGCAGTACTTC.

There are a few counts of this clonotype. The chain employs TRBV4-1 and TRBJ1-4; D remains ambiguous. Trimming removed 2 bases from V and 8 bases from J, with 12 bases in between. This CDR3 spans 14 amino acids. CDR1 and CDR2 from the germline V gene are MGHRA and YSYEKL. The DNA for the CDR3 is TGCGCCAGCAGCCAATCATTTTCCTCAGAAAAACTGTTTTTT. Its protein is CASSQSFSSEKLFF.

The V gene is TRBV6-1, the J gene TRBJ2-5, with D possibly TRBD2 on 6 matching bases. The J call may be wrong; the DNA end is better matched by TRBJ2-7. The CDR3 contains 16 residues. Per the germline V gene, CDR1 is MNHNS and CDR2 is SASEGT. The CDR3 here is CASSPGGVAGSYEQYF. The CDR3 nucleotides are TGTGCCAGCAGCCCCGGCGGGGTAGCAGGAAGCTACGAGCAGTACTTC.

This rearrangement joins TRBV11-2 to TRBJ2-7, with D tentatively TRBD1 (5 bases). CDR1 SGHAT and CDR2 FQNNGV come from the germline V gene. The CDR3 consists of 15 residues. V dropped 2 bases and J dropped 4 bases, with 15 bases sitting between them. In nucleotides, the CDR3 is TGTGCCAGCAGCTTACCCCTCGGACACAATTACGAGCAGTACTTC. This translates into CASSLPLGHNYEQYF.